The 8 T cell receptor beta chains presented below share a single source sample, sequenced in a study of shared T cell receptors in the human thymus. Libraries were prepared by immunoSEQ multiplex PCR; TCRdb keeps only in-frame clonotypes and omits some of them. The sample holds approximately 580,000 clones, roughly 74% seen once. In addition, the sample was reused for a study of human thymus T cells.

The sample taken for sequencing was thymocytes. These TCRs come from a boy in the first two years of life with a congenital heart defect.

V and J are TRBV29-1 and TRBJ2-7, with D possibly TRBD2 on 7 matching bases. The CDR3 runs 16 residues. V lost 3 bases to trimming and J lost 6 bases, with 24 bases between them. Per germline, CDR1 SQVTM and CDR2 ANQGSEA. This chain's CDR3 is CSVERGGGQGLSEQYF. In nucleotides, the CDR3 is TGCAGCGTTGAGAGGGGGGGAGGGCAGGGGTTGAGCGAGCAGTACTTC.

This clone was counted once. The CDR3 loop is CASRGTGDNYGYTF. In DNA, the CDR3 is TGTGCCAGCCGTGGAACAGGGGATAACTATGGCTACACCTTC. The chain couples TRBV9 to TRBJ1-2; TRBD1 matches at 7 bases. Germline loops: CDR1 SGDLS, CDR2 YYNGEE. J gave up 1 base and V 7 bases, and 7 bases lay outside the gene matches. The CDR3 runs 14 residues.

The chain has TRBV11-3 and TRBJ1-1; possibly TRBD1 for D (5 bases). Trimming cost V 5 bases and J 4 bases, with 20 bases left between them. This CDR3 is built from 16 residues. The germline V gene has CDR1 SGHNT and CDR2 YENEEA. CDR3 sequence (DNA): TGTGCCAGCAGCGACCTCCGCAAGGGGAGGGGCACTGAAGCTTTCTTT. It specifies CASSDLRKGRGTEAFF.

This clone was found a few times. The chain is built from TRBV28 and TRBJ1-4, with TRBD1 matching over 9 bases. The CDR3 runs to 15 residues. The germline CDR1 and CDR2 sequences are MDHEN and SYDVKM. The J segment lost 7 bases and the V segment lost 5 bases, leaving 8 bases of the junction unmatched. The CDR3 nucleotides are TGTGCCAGCAGTGTCCGGGACAGGGAAATTGAAAAACTGTTTTTT. It encodes CASSVRDREIEKLFF.

V is TRBV9 and J is TRBJ2-1, with TRBD1 identical over 7 bases. V lost 0 bases and J lost 9; bases outside the gene matches: 6. The CDR3 length is 14 residues. Per germline, CDR1 SGDLS and CDR2 YYNGEE. The CDR3 spells CASSVGGRGFEQFF. CDR3 DNA sequence: TGTGCCAGCAGCGTAGGGGGCAGGGGGTTTGAGCAGTTCTTC.

The rearrangement links TRBV4-3 to TRBJ2-4, with TRBD1 matching over 10 bases. CDR1 and CDR2 from the germline V gene are LGHNA and YSLEER. V dropped 0 bases and J dropped 1; count of bases not matched to a gene: 6. The CDR3 length is 18 residues. The CDR3 protein is CASSQDRDRGRAKNIQYF. Here the CDR3 DNA reads TGCGCCAGCAGCCAAGATCGGGACAGGGGCAGGGCCAAAAACATTCAGTACTTC.

The V call is TRBV5-4, the J call TRBJ2-7; D perhaps matches TRBD2 (6 bases). The V end lost 0 bases, the J end lost 2 bases, and 9 bases lay between the germline ends. The length of the CDR3 is 14 residues. Germline V gene lookup returns CDR1 SGHNT and CDR2 YYREEE (reference sequence). In DNA form, the CDR3 reads TGTGCCAGCAGCTTGGGACTAGGGCCCTACGAGCAGTACTTC. This codes for CASSLGLGPYEQYF.

The chain links TRBV18 to TRBJ2-4; no reliable D call. CDR3 size: 14 residues. V was shortened by 4 bases and J by 8 bases, with 15 bases between the two germline ends. CDR1 is KGHSH and CDR2 is LQKENI in the germline V gene. The CDR3 DNA reads as TGTGCCAGCTCACAAACAGAAATCGGTGACATTCAGTACTTC. Its protein product is CASSQTEIGDIQYF. Drawing the rest from reference TRBV18 and TRBJ2-4, the complete variable domain is NAGVMQNPRHLVRRRGQEARLRCSPMKGHSHVYWYRQLPEEGLKFMVYLQKENIIDESGMPKERFSAEFPKEGPSILRIQQVVRGDSAAYFCASSQTEIGDIQYFGAGTRLSVL.